A selection of T cell receptor beta chains follows, all from one sample in a study of CXCR3-negative and CXCR3-positive naive CD8 T cells. TCRdb processed the 5' RACE reads again and assigns one entry to each CDR3 protein, with no DNA. The sample's table shows 140,000 to 150,000 distinct CDR3 sequences. Sequencing was done on a sample of naive CXCR3+ CD8+ T cells from blood. The origin of the receptors is a human donor in good health. Some clones in this sample may be carry-over from other donors' samples. The CDR3 runs from the conserved cysteine through the conserved F or W.

V gene	J gene	CDR3 protein
TRBV29-1	TRBJ2-7	CSVEVPSSNSYEQYF
TRBV9	TRBJ1-1	CASSVAAGDTEAFF
TRBV18	TRBJ1-1	CASSTTLGRDTEAFF
TRBV11-2	TRBJ2-1	CASSVHSGRAFYNEQFF
TRBV6-5	TRBJ2-5	CASGPPTVEETQYF
TRBV29-1	TRBJ2-6	CSVLETLGPGANVLTF
TRBV7-9	TRBJ1-6	CASSFSFGGSSYNSPLHF
TRBV14	TRBJ1-1	CASSPTMNTEAFF
TRBV29-1	TRBJ2-5	CSGGVGDQETQYF
TRBV12-3/TRBV12-4	TRBJ2-1	CASSPFNNEQFF
TRBV5-1	TRBJ2-1	CASSPNSGGGYNEQFF
TRBV7-3	TRBJ2-1	CASSSQGTGSYNEQFF
TRBV18	TRBJ2-1	CASSPPGIAEYNEQFF
TRBV5-4	TRBJ2-1	CASSLTSGGAFEQFF
TRBV29-1	TRBJ2-3	CSVRTGITDTQYF
TRBV19	TRBJ2-1	CASSTLYGGTSNEQFF
TRBV12-5	TRBJ1-2	CASGLSPGYGYTF
TRBV7-2	TRBJ2-2	CASSHSGVPNTGELFF
TRBV3-1	TRBJ2-7	CASSQGEPGGTYEQYF
TRBV24-1	TRBJ2-1	CATSDLAGDPNEQFF
TRBV5-1	TRBJ2-1	CASSPTGGSYNEQFF
TRBV25-1	TRBJ2-3	CASSEWEEDTQYF
TRBV29-1	TRBJ2-3	CSADNPWGLAGGRNTDTQYF
TRBV29-1	TRBJ1-2	CSVPENYGYTF
TRBV7-9	TRBJ1-2	CASSLMSREYGYTF
TRBV12-3/TRBV12-4	TRBJ2-1	CASSLTDTGGPEQFF
TRBV28	TRBJ1-1	CASSFLGRVNTEAFF
TRBV20-1	TRBJ2-1	CSARDLDSYEQFF
TRBV20-1	TRBJ2-5	CSAFSRGLPQYF
TRBV27	TRBJ2-7	CASRFDRDTYEQYF
TRBV19	TRBJ2-3	CASSIDPATQYF
TRBV29-1	TRBJ2-7	CSVELTSGDSYEQYF
TRBV5-6	TRBJ2-7	CARSSGQSYEQYF
TRBV28	TRBJ2-5	CASSLRLAETQYF
TRBV5-4	TRBJ2-2	CASSPDRAGELFF
TRBV5-4	TRBJ2-7	CASSGQETSSYEQYF
TRBV4-1	TRBJ2-1	CASSQDLSYNEQFF
TRBV20-1	TRBJ2-2	CSAPGQGVYTGELFF
TRBV7-7	TRBJ2-7	CASSFGEGNEQYF
TRBV7-9	TRBJ2-7	CASSFPLEDEQYF
TRBV30	TRBJ2-7	CAWSVVNSYEQYF
TRBV29-1	TRBJ1-2	CSVETGEIYGYTF
TRBV29-1	TRBJ2-7	CSVNDREYEQYF
TRBV4-3	TRBJ2-7	CASSQDQASGSYEQYF
TRBV11-2	TRBJ2-3	CASSLRPIGDTQYF
TRBV20-1	TRBJ2-5	CSARDLEQETQYF
TRBV27	TRBJ2-7	CASSPQVPYEQYF
TRBV7-6	TRBJ2-1	CASSPTPRLAGGNEQFF
TRBV7-9	TRBJ2-5	CASRERAAKETQYF
TRBV9	TRBJ1-6	CASSKGDSSSPLHF
TRBV20-1	TRBJ1-5	CSAPGGSTSNQPQHF
TRBV5-1	TRBJ2-1	CASRWTSGTQNEQFF
TRBV13	TRBJ2-7	CASSLGSGAYEQYF
TRBV6-2/TRBV6-3	TRBJ2-4	CASRPRDNKNIQYF
TRBV7-3	TRBJ2-2	CASSMLGSGRAGELFF
TRBV23-1	TRBJ2-7	CASSQFRDSPYEQYF